The 29 T cell receptor beta chains presented below share a single source sample, sequenced in a study of blood T cell repertoires in COVID-19. Data came from immunoSEQ multiplex PCR; TCRdb stores just in-frame clones and leaves some out. Here the sample spans fewer than 70,000 clones, about 87% being singletons. The sequencing sample was made of peripheral blood. These receptors all come from a human donor in a cohort sampled during active COVID-19.

V usage is TRBV29-1 and J usage is TRBJ1-4, with a possible D match to TRBD1 (5 bases). The CDR3 runs 13 residues. With 6 bases removed from V and 8 bases from J, the gap between germline ends came to 16 bases. CDR1 and CDR2 (germline): SQVTM, ANQGSEA. CDR3: CSVVRGTGEKLFF. CDR3 bases: TGCAGCGTGGTACGGGGGACCGGGGAAAAACTGTTTTTT. The full variable domain, with the rest looked up from reference TRBV29-1 and TRBJ1-4, is SAVISQKPSRDICQRGTSLTIQCQVDSQVTMMFWYRQQPGQSLTLIATANQGSEATYESGFVIDKFPISRPNLTFSTLTVSNMSPEDSSIYLCSVVRGTGEKLFFGSGTQLSVL.

This sequence joins TRBV27 and TRBJ1-6; the match to TRBD1 covers 11 bases. Trimming at V came to 5 bases and at J to 7 bases, leaving 10 bases not matched to a gene. The CDR3 is 17 amino acids. Germline CDR1 MNHEY, CDR2 SMNVEV (reference sequence). CDR3 sequence: CASSLRGQGARNSPLHF. The CDR3 DNA sequence: TGTGCCAGCAGTCTCCGCGGACAGGGGGCCCGCAATTCACCCCTCCACTTT.

The CDR3 coding sequence is TGTGCCAGCAGCCAAGCTACAGGCTTCACCTATAATTCACCCCTCCACTTT. Amino acid sequence: CASSQATGFTYNSPLHF. J is TRBJ1-6 and V is TRBV14; a possible D gene is TRBD1 (5 bases). V lost 1 base to trimming and J lost 2 bases, with 12 bases between them. CDR3 length equals 17 residues. Germline V lookup: CDR1 SGHDN, CDR2 FVKESK.

The V call is TRBV30, the J call TRBJ2-5; 10 bases fit TRBD2. The V and J ends lost 2 bases and 5 bases, in that order; junction bases with no gene match: 5. Germline V gene data show CDR1 as GTSNPN and CDR2 as SVGIG (reference sequence). The CDR3 extends over 14 amino acids. The CDR3 DNA follows: TGTGCCTGGAGTAGCGGGAGGGCCGGGGAGACCCAGTACTTC. Translated: CAWSSGRAGETQYF.

The chain employs TRBV28 and TRBJ2-4, with TRBD1 identical over 10 bases. V trimming: 7 bases; J trimming: 2 bases; junction bases outside the gene matches: 8. Germline V gene lookup returns CDR1 MDHEN and CDR2 SYDVKM. The CDR3 totals 16 residues. CDR3 loop: CASTTTGGLPKNIQYF. The CDR3 nucleotides are TGTGCCAGCACCACGACAGGGGGCTTACCCAAAAACATTCAGTACTTC.

The chain links TRBV6-5 to TRBJ1-1; D is perhaps TRBD1 (6 bases). The CDR3 sequence is 10 residues long. V shed 7 bases and J shed 10 bases, with 10 bases lying between them. Germline V gene sequence: CDR1 MNHEY, CDR2 SVGAGI. CDR3 bases: TGTGCCAGCATGGGGGCAGTAGCTTTCTTT. Amino acids: CASMGAVAFF.

This chain connects TRBV5-1 to TRBJ1-1; D gene unclear. The CDR3 runs 15 residues. The V end was cut by 4 bases, the J end by 5 bases, with 18 bases between. Per the germline V gene, CDR1 is SGHRS and CDR2 is YFSETQ. CDR3 bases: TGCGCCAGCAGCCCACGGGATCGGGCCTGGACTGAAGCTTTCTTT. Protein: CASSPRDRAWTEAFF.

The chain couples TRBV30 to TRBJ2-7, with D maybe TRBD2 (5 bases). This CDR3 spans 10 amino acids. Germline CDR1 GTSNPN, CDR2 SVGIG (reference sequence). V was shortened by 5 bases and J by 4 bases, with 6 bases between the two germline ends. This chain's CDR3 is CAWGRYEQYF. The DNA of the CDR3 is TGTGCCTGGGGGAGATACGAGCAGTACTTC. The whole variable domain, filled in from reference TRBV30 and TRBJ2-7, reads SQTIHQWPATLVQPVGSPLSLECTVEGTSNPNLYWYRQAAGRGLQLLFYSVGIGQISSEVPQNLSASRPQDRQFILSSKKLLLSDSGFYLCAWGRYEQYFGPGTRLTVT.

This chain uses TRBV7-2 with TRBJ2-1; 10 bases agree with TRBD2. Trimming took 5 bases from V and 8 from J; bases not matched to a gene: 9. CDR1 is SGHTA and CDR2 is FQGNSA in the germline V gene. CDR3 length: 15 amino acids. CDR3 DNA sequence: TGTGCCAGCAGCCAGCAATCTAGCGGGAGCGATGAGCAGTTCTTC. Amino acid sequence: CASSQQSSGSDEQFF.

The rearrangement uses TRBV7-8 and TRBJ1-1; D is possibly TRBD1 (5 bases). The V end lost 2 bases, the J end lost 5 bases, and 12 bases lay between the germline ends. Germline CDR1 is SGHVS and CDR2 is FQNEAQ. The CDR3 is 14 residues long. CDR3 region: CASSLKYGGTEAFF. CDR3 DNA sequence: TGTGCCAGCAGCTTAAAATACGGGGGTACTGAAGCTTTCTTT.

This chain connects TRBV7-2 to TRBJ1-5, with 7 bases that match TRBD1. The germline gives CDR1 SGHTA, CDR2 FQGNSA. Losses at the gene ends were 5 bases for V and 5 bases for J; bases not matched to a gene: 9. There are 15 residues in the CDR3. The CDR3 DNA is TGTGCCAGCAGCACTAGACAGGGCTCGGATCAGCCCCAGCATTTT. This gives the protein CASSTRQGSDQPQHF.

This chain connects TRBV5-1 to TRBJ1-2, with D unresolved. V dropped 6 bases and J dropped 8 bases, with 17 bases sitting between them. Looked up from germline, CDR1 is SGHRS and CDR2 is YFSETQ. This CDR3 has 13 amino acids. The CDR3 reads CASTAGSSRGYTF. The CDR3 DNA is TGCGCCAGCACCGCGGGTTCCTCTCGCGGCTACACCTTC.

The gene calls are TRBV11-3 and TRBJ2-5; D might be TRBD2 (7 bases). The CDR3 has 17 residues. Trimming left V 1 base short and J 2 bases short, with 17 bases between. Germline CDR1 and CDR2: SGHNT and YENEEA. The CDR3 sequence: CASSLGGGTGLQETQYF. The CDR3 nucleotides are TGTGCCAGCAGCTTAGGGGGGGGTACAGGGTTGCAAGAGACCCAGTACTTC.

This chain joins TRBV6-2 or TRBV6-3 and TRBJ1-1, with a possible D match to TRBD1 (6 bases). CDR1 MNHEY and CDR2 SVGEGT come from the germline V gene. This CDR3 contains 16 residues. The ends were cut back, 0 bases at V and 4 bases at J, with 15 bases in the middle. The CDR3 sequence: CASSYSTRGRSTEAFF. The CDR3 bases are TGTGCCAGCAGTTACTCGACGCGGGGGCGCAGCACTGAAGCTTTCTTT.

This chain joins TRBV24-1 and TRBJ1-1, with TRBD1 matching over 7 bases. V was clipped by 3 bases and J by 0 bases; unmatched bases: 9. The CDR3 consists of 17 residues. Germline lookup yields CDR1 KGHDR and CDR2 SFDVKD. The CDR3 sequence is CATSDTIQGMVNTEAFF. For the CDR3, the DNA is TGTGCCACCAGTGATACAATACAGGGGATGGTGAACACTGAAGCTTTCTTT.

The V gene is TRBV24-1, the J gene TRBJ2-2; 11 bases line up with TRBD1. Germline V gene lookup returns CDR1 KGHDR and CDR2 SFDVKD. V dropped 4 bases and J dropped 6; count of bases not matched to a gene: 3. This CDR3 has 15 residues. The CDR3 coding sequence is TGTGCCACCAGTGAGGGACAGGGGGGACCCGGGGAGCTGTTTTTT. It translates to CATSEGQGGPGELFF.

Only a few counts were recorded for this clone. The rearrangement links TRBV13 to TRBJ1-2, with unresolved D. Trimming took 5 bases from V and 4 from J, leaving 8 bases between them. The length of the CDR3 is 12 residues. Looked up from germline, CDR1 is PRHDT and CDR2 is FYEKMQ (reference sequence). The CDR3: CASSLPPYGYTF. The CDR3 DNA is TGTGCCAGCAGCCTACCCCCCTATGGCTACACCTTC.

The chain has TRBV6-5 and TRBJ1-5, with D unresolved. The CDR3 totals 15 residues. Trimming stripped 6 bases from V and 0 bases from J, with 12 bases between. Germline CDR1 MNHEY, CDR2 SVGAGI. The CDR3 DNA reads TGTGCCAGCAGGCCCGTCGGGAATAGCAATCAGCCCCAGCATTTT. This gives the protein CASRPVGNSNQPQHF.

A single count supports this clone. This chain uses TRBV2 with TRBJ1-1, with a possible D match to TRBD1 (5 bases). Trimming removed 6 bases at V and 1 base at J, with 18 bases between. The CDR3 covers 16 residues. The germline CDR1 and CDR2 sequences are SNHLY and FYNNEI. CDR3 sequence (DNA): TGTGCCAGCAGAGGGAGGTTGGGGGACTCGAACACTGAAGCTTTCTTT. Protein product: CASRGRLGDSNTEAFF.

The chain is built from TRBV7-2 and TRBJ2-7; no firm D call. The V end lost 1 base, the J end lost 4 bases, and 8 bases lay between the germline ends. The germline V gene encodes CDR1 SGHTA and CDR2 FQGNSA. The CDR3 has 13 residues. In DNA, the CDR3 is TGTGCCAGCAGCTTAGGAAAAGAGTACGAGCAGTACTTC. Translated: CASSLGKEYEQYF.

This chain joins TRBV3-1 (or the pseudogene TRBV3-2) and TRBJ2-7; TRBD1 is a possible D gene (5 bases). This CDR3 contains 12 residues. Per germline, CDR1 LGHDT and CDR2 YNNKEL (reference sequence). V was clipped by 2 bases and J by 6 bases, with 8 bases between them. The CDR3 nucleotides read TGTGCCAGCAGCCAACAGGGAATCGAGCAGTACTTC. Its protein product is CASSQQGIEQYF.

The chain is built from TRBV19 and TRBJ1-1; D is undetermined. This CDR3 is 13 amino acids long. V lost 4 bases, J lost 2 bases, and 8 bases lay in between. In germline, CDR1 is LNHDA, CDR2 SQIVND (reference sequence). The CDR3 bases are TGTGCCAGTAGTAGGGCGGGAAACACTGAAGCTTTCTTT. Protein sequence: CASSRAGNTEAFF.

This sequence joins TRBV9 and TRBJ1-5; D is perhaps TRBD1 (5 bases). This CDR3 is built from 14 residues. CDR1 is SGDLS and CDR2 is YYNGEE in the germline V gene. Trimming left V 0 bases short and J 5 bases short, with 9 bases between. The chain's CDR3 is CASSVDWGDQPQHF. DNA of the CDR3: TGTGCCAGCAGCGTAGACTGGGGGGATCAGCCCCAGCATTTT.

This chain connects TRBV18 to TRBJ1-2; D possibly corresponds to TRBD1 (6 bases). The CDR3 is made up of 15 amino acids. Trimming removed 3 bases from V and 2 bases from J, with 13 bases in between. CDR1 KGHSH and CDR2 LQKENI come from the germline V gene. CDR3 in DNA: TGTGCCAGCTCACCCAGACAGGAATGGAACTATGGCTACACCTTC. It translates to CASSPRQEWNYGYTF.

This chain connects TRBV18 to TRBJ1-5, with D possibly being TRBD1 (5 bases). The germline V gene encodes CDR1 KGHSH and CDR2 LQKENI. The V end was cut by 1 base, the J end by 3 bases, with 10 bases between. The CDR3 consists of 15 residues. For the CDR3, the DNA is TGTGCCAGCTCACCACTGCAGGGTTTCAATCAGCCCCAGCATTTT. Protein: CASSPLQGFNQPQHF.

The chain joins TRBV10-3 to TRBJ1-1, with D perhaps matching TRBD1 (6 bases). Trimming cost V 0 bases and J 1 base, with 9 bases left between them. The CDR3 is made up of 15 amino acids. Germline values: CDR1 ENHRY, CDR2 SYGVKD. Here the CDR3 reads CAISESPGENTEAFF. Written as DNA, the CDR3 is TGTGCCATCAGTGAGTCGCCAGGGGAGAACACTGAAGCTTTCTTT.

CDR3 region: CASRSGTYGNTIYF. Here the CDR3 DNA reads TGCGCCAGCAGAAGCGGGACTTATGGAAACACCATATATTTT. The chain uses TRBV10-1 and TRBJ1-3; a possible D gene is TRBD1 (5 bases). Germline loops: CDR1 WNHNN, CDR2 SYGVQD (reference sequence). Trimming removed 6 bases from V and 3 bases from J, with 12 bases in between. The CDR3 covers 14 residues.

The chain couples TRBV28 to TRBJ1-5; possible D gene TRBD1, 6 bases. The V end was cut by 2 bases, the J end by 2 bases, with 13 bases between. The CDR3 extends over 16 amino acids. Per germline, CDR1 MDHEN and CDR2 SYDVKM. This chain's CDR3 is CASSLGTGLGNQPQHF. The CDR3 bases are TGTGCCAGCAGTTTAGGCACAGGGCTAGGCAATCAGCCCCAGCATTTT.

V gene TRBV5-1 combines with J gene TRBJ1-3; 9 nucleotides match TRBD1. V lost 4 bases to trimming and J lost 4 bases; unmatched junction nucleotides: 12. The germline gives CDR1 SGHRS, CDR2 YFSETQ. This CDR3 is built from 17 residues. CDR3 region: CASSIYRGRIAGNTIYF. The DNA of the CDR3 is TGCGCCAGCAGCATCTACAGGGGGCGGATAGCAGGAAACACCATATATTTT.